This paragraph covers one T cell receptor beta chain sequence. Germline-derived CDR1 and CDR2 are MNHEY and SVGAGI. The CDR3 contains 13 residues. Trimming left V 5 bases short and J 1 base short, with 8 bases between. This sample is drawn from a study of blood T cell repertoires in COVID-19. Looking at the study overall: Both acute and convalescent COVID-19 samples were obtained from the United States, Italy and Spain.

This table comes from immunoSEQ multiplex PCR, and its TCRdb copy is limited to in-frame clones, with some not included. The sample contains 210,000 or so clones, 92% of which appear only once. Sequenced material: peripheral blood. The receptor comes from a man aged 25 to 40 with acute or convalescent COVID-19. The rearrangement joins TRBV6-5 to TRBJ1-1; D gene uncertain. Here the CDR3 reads CASSRGTNTEAFF. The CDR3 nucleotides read TGTGCCAGCAGTAGAGGAACGAACACTGAAGCTTTCTTT.